This TCR beta chain was observed in a study of tumor-infiltrating lymphocytes in primary liver carcinoma. A word on this clonotype: The antigen remains undetermined. One end of the junction does not line up with germline, which may come from a read error.

Germline V gives CDR1 MNHEY, CDR2 SVGEGT. There are 14 residues in the CDR3. Researchers generated TCR beta cDNA from about 450 ng of total RNA, relying on a constant-region primer. Each TCR beta library was derived from three nested multiplex PCR rounds that employed slightly modified ARM-PCR. It was with TRBV1-TRBV30 forward primers and a C-beta reverse primer that the first two PCR rounds were run, at around 9 cycles each. TCRdb itself ran the multiplex PCR reads through MiXCR, one entry per CDR3 protein. The sample gives 50,000 to 70,000 distinct CDR3 sequences, 55% to 75% of which show up once; just over 55% is in the top ten. Without any cell sorting, 20-30 mg of bulk tissue yielded co-extracted RNA and DNA. General study results and limits: The study found only about 7-25% of top clones in all five tumor regions.

Sequenced sample: liver tumor tissue from sampling region 2. The subset: tumor region T2, inferior pole. This receptor was identified in a man aged 40-49 years with primary liver carcinoma and hepatitis B virus infection. The chain couples TRBV6-2 or TRBV6-3 to TRBJ1-1, with unresolved D. CDR3 amino acids: CASCYPELNTEAFF. The CDR3 nucleotides are TGTGCCAGCTGTTACCCAGAGCTGAATACCGAAGCTTTCTTT.